The entry that follows covers one T cell receptor beta chain sequence. Its matching antigen is unknown. This entry belongs to a study of vaccination and CD4 T cells after COVID-19. An Oncomine TCR Beta short-read assay was used to sequence the DNA from cultured CD4+ T cells. TCRdb re-analysed the PCR reads in MiXCR, keeping a single row per CDR3 protein. The sample holds roughly 13,000 distinct CDR3 sequences, roughly 60% seen once. This sample's treatment: roughly 10-day PBMC culture with coronavirus spike peptide pools or control peptides (ViraFEST assay). CDR1 LNHDA and CDR2 SQIVND come from the germline V gene (reference sequence). Trimming cost V 5 bases and J 3 bases, with 10 bases left between them. The CDR3 runs to 13 residues.

The chain couples TRBV19 to TRBJ1-1; D is unresolved. Input material: CD4+ T cells from blood, cultured in vitro. The sequence was collected from a human donor who had recovered from COVID-19. The CDR3, as DNA: TGTGCCAGTAGTGTAGGTCTGGACACTGAAGCTTTCTTT. Protein: CASSVGLDTEAFF. Using reference TRBV19 and TRBJ1-1 for the parts outside the CDR3, the full variable domain is DGGITQSPKYLFRKEGQNVTLSCEQNLNHDAMYWYRQDPGQGLRLIYYSQIVNDFQKGDIAEGYSVSREKKESFPLTVTSAQKNPTAFYLCASSVGLDTEAFFGQGTRLTVV.